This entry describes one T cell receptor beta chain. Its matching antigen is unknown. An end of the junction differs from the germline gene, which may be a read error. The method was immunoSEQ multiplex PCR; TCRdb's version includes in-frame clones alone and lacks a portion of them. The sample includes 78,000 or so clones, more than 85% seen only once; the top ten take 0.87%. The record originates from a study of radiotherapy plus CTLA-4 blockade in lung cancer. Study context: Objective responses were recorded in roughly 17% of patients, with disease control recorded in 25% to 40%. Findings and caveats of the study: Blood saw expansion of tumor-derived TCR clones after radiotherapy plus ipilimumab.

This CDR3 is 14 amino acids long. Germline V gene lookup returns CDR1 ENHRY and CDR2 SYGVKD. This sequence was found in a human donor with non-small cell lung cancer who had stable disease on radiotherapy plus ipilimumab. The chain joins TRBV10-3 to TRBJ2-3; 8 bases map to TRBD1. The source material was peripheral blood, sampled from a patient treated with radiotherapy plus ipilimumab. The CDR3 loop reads CALRETGDSDTQYF. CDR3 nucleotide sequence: TGTGCCCTCAGGGAGACAGGGGATTCAGATACGCAGTATTTT.